The rows below give T cell receptor beta chains drawn from one sample of a study of OX40 agonist ivuxolimab in advanced cancers. Some clones are missing from TCRdb's copy, which holds only in-frame ones; the method was immunoSEQ multiplex PCR. The sample holds fewer than 75,000 clones, about 89% seen once. Sequencing was performed on CD4+ or CD8+ T cells sorted from blood, taken in a trial of the OX40 agonist ivuxolimab. Receptors originate from an adult with an advanced solid tumor such as melanoma, head and neck, liver or kidney cancer. The CDR3 runs from the conserved cysteine through the conserved F or W.

CDR3	J	V
CASSPWGAGLQETQYF	TRBJ2-5	TRBV5-8
CASSLGPQYGQYF	TRBJ2-7	TRBV5-1
CASRSPGGGSPLHF	TRBJ1-6	TRBV25-1
CASSQRTGDGNTIYF	TRBJ1-3	TRBV4-1
CASSKKTSGGTGELFF	TRBJ2-2	TRBV19
CASSYSRGGQPQHF	TRBJ1-5	TRBV6-6
CASTEAGGTQPQHF	TRBJ1-5	TRBV2
CASSTGQWDGYTF	TRBJ1-2	TRBV19
CASSLAGGGRARWDETQYF	TRBJ2-5	TRBV5-6
CASSRLRQGRGNTEAFF	TRBJ1-1	TRBV7-9
CASSLDRVNTGELFF	TRBJ2-2	TRBV7-8
CASSWGETTSGNTIYF	TRBJ1-3	TRBV5-1
CASSRELGFPQHF	TRBJ1-5	TRBV2
CASSLYGYEQYF	TRBJ2-7	TRBV7-2
CASKGVGATNEKLFF	TRBJ1-4	TRBV2
CASSLAGGSYEQYF	TRBJ2-7	TRBV28
CASSLIGGNTIYF	TRBJ1-3	TRBV5-1
CASSPGQGDSPLHF	TRBJ1-6	TRBV18